Described below is a single T cell receptor (beta chain) sequence and its context. Authors' processing steps: Because ImmunoSEQ provided only junction sequences with no quality scores, the filtering differed. The protocol was immunoSEQ multiplex PCR, while the TCRdb copy is restricted to in-frame clones and leaves out a portion. That table is the source of V, J and clone size, and D and trimming were worked out from the DNA. The table lists more than 900,000 clones, around 78% of them singletons, with 0.55% to 0.7% in the top ten. The ends lost 2 bases at V and 3 bases at J; junction bases unmatched: 3. In germline, CDR1 is GTSNPN, CDR2 SVGIG (reference sequence). This CDR3 contains 13 residues. The sample is drawn from a study of shared clonotypes between healthy human individuals. In the study overall: For every donor, three CD4 naive, three CD4 memory, two CD8 naive and one CD8 memory plates were used.

The sequencing sample was made of memory CD4+ T cells from PBMCs. Subset in this sample: CD45RA-negative fraction. This clonotype was obtained from a man aged 18 to 30 in good health. Some clones in this sample may be carry-over from other donors' samples. This chain links TRBV30 with TRBJ2-7, with 8 bases that match TRBD2. The CDR3 protein is CAWSHGRVYEQYF. The CDR3 DNA reads as TGTGCCTGGAGTCACGGGAGGGTCTACGAGCAGTACTTC. The full variable domain, its missing parts supplied by reference TRBV30 and TRBJ2-7, is SQTIHQWPATLVQPVGSPLSLECTVEGTSNPNLYWYRQAAGRGLQLLFYSVGIGQISSEVPQNLSASRPQDRQFILSSKKLLLSDSGFYLCAWSHGRVYEQYFGPGTRLTVT.